These 21 T cell receptor beta chains were sequenced from one sample in a study of regulatory T cells in long-lasting Graves disease. Arm-PCR of CDR3 regions and iRepertoire HTBI primers were the basis on which TCR beta libraries were built. Each CDR3 protein gets one entry after TCRdb re-called the multiplex PCR reads with MiXCR. Here the sample spans roughly 500,000 distinct CDR3 sequences, 11% to 15% being singletons. Time point described: newly diagnosed GD, antithyroid drugs for less than 3 months. PBMCs were the source of the RNA used for TCR sequencing. These data were likewise used in another study, on T cells in Graves' hyperthyroidism and ophthalmopathy.

Source: peripheral blood mononuclear cells (PBMCs), taken at new diagnosis, from a patient treated with antithyroid drugs. These receptors came from a woman aged 50 to 60 with Graves disease.

This clonotype was seen more than once but under ten times. The chain recombines TRBV3-1 with TRBJ2-2, with 9 positions matching TRBD2. Germline CDR1 reads LGHDT; CDR2 reads YNNKEL (reference sequence). This CDR3 has 16 residues. V trimming: 1 base; J trimming: 4 bases; junction bases outside the gene matches: 4. The CDR3 DNA is TGTGCCAGCAGCCAAGGTAGCGGGAGCTTCACCGGGGAGCTGTTTTTT. Its translation: CASSQGSGSFTGELFF.

This clonotype was observed many times. This chain connects TRBV6-1 to TRBJ1-2; D ambiguous. This CDR3 has 15 residues. The V and J ends lost 7 bases and 6 bases respectively, with 21 bases between them. CDR1 and CDR2 (germline): MNHNS, SASEGT. The CDR3 DNA sequence: TGTGCCAGCACCCTCCGGACGAGCGGGGTGAATGGCTACACCTTC. It yields the protein CASTLRTSGVNGYTF.

The chain recombines TRBV29-1 with TRBJ2-1; D gene unclear. This CDR3 has 12 residues. Deletions cut 3 bases from V and 4 bases from J, with 7 bases between. CDR1 and CDR2 (germline): SQVTM, ANQGSEA. The CDR3: CSVDAPYNEQFF. The CDR3 bases are TGCAGCGTTGATGCGCCTTACAATGAGCAGTTCTTC.

V and J are TRBV5-5 and TRBJ2-5; D unresolved. CDR3 length: 13 residues. Per germline, CDR1 SGHKS and CDR2 YYEKEE (reference sequence). V was cut by 7 bases and J by 7 bases, with 17 bases left in between. The CDR3 protein is CASSLAQVGTQYF. In nucleotides, the CDR3 is TGTGCCAGCTCCTTGGCACAAGTTGGGACCCAGTACTTC.

This clonotype was seen ten or more times. The rearrangement uses TRBV3-1 and TRBJ2-3; 8 nucleotides match TRBD2. The end of the DNA fits TRBJ2-5 better, so the J call may be wrong. The CDR3 is 14 residues long. CDR1 and CDR2 (germline): LGHDT, YNNKEL (reference sequence). In DNA, the CDR3 is TGTGCCAGCAGCCAAAGGACTAGCCGAGGGACCCAGTACTTC. Translating gives CASSQRTSRGTQYF.

With regard to this clonotype: Given a much more abundant clone one base away, this may be a read error. J is TRBJ1-6 and V is TRBV2; 7 bases match TRBD1. Germline loops: CDR1 SNHLY, CDR2 FYNNEI. The CDR3 spans 14 residues. The CDR3 reads CANSEGQEVSPLHF. In nucleotides, the CDR3 is TGTGCCAACAGTGAAGGACAGGAAGTATCACCCCTCCACTTT.

This clonotype was counted between two and nine times. This chain's CDR3 is CANKPGTGAETQYF. The CDR3 DNA is TGTGCCAATAAGCCCGGGACAGGGGCGGAGACCCAGTACTTC. The chain uses TRBV2 and TRBJ2-5, with TRBD1 matching over 10 bases. The ends lost 10 bases at V and 5 bases at J; junction bases unmatched: 10. The CDR3 consists of 14 residues. CDR1 SNHLY and CDR2 FYNNEI come from the germline V gene.

This clonotype was seen more than once but under ten times. V usage is TRBV20-1 and J usage is TRBJ2-1, with 9 bases lining up with TRBD2. The V gene's germline CDR1 is DFQATT and CDR2 SNEGSKA (reference sequence). Unmatched junction bases numbered 3, after V lost 1 base and J lost 2 bases. The CDR3 runs to 15 residues. The CDR3 DNA reads as TGCAGTGCTAGAGTCGGGACTAGCCCCTACAATGAGCAGTTCTTC. It is translated as CSARVGTSPYNEQFF.

Many counts were recorded for this clonotype. The chain has TRBV5-1 and TRBJ2-7; the D gene is possibly TRBD2 (6 bases). Deletions cut 1 base from V and 2 bases from J, with 13 bases between. The CDR3 totals 15 residues. The germline V gene encodes CDR1 SGHRS and CDR2 YFSETQ. CDR3 nucleotides: TGCGCCAGCAGCTTGAATGCCGGGGGTCCCTACGAGCAGTACTTC. As protein: CASSLNAGGPYEQYF.

V usage is TRBV5-8 and J usage is TRBJ2-2; 7 bases fit TRBD1. V lost 4 bases, J lost 2 bases, and 5 bases stayed unmatched. From germline, CDR1 is SGHTS and CDR2 YDEGEE. The CDR3 spans 15 residues. The CDR3 is CASSIRDSNTGELFF. The DNA of the CDR3 is TGTGCCAGCAGCATCCGGGACAGCAACACCGGGGAGCTGTTTTTT.

This clonotype was found many times. The gene calls are TRBV20-1 and TRBJ2-7, with a possible D match to TRBD2 (5 bases). Trimming stripped 4 bases from V and 5 bases from J, with 9 bases between. The CDR3 loop spans 11 amino acids. Germline CDR1 is DFQATT and CDR2 is SNEGSKA (reference sequence). The CDR3, as DNA: TGCAGTGCTAATCTGAGGGACGAGCAGTACTTC. Protein sequence: CSANLRDEQYF.

This clonotype was counted ten times or more. The J gene is TRBJ2-1, the V gene TRBV7-6; 16 positions agree with TRBD2. The CDR3 spans 18 residues. V lost 7 bases, J lost 4 bases, and 10 bases stayed unmatched. Per the germline V gene, CDR1 is SGHVS and CDR2 is FNYEAQ. CDR3 DNA sequence: TGTGCCAGCACCCTGGGGACTAGCGGGAGGGGGGCTTACAATGAGCAGTTCTTC. Amino acids: CASTLGTSGRGAYNEQFF.

In its sample, this clonotype was seen many times. The chain carries TRBV11-2 and TRBJ2-5, with TRBD1 identical over 11 bases. Germline V lookup: CDR1 SGHAT, CDR2 FQNNGV. The J segment lost 4 bases and the V segment lost 7 bases, leaving 8 bases of the junction unmatched. The CDR3 runs to 15 residues. Written as DNA, the CDR3 is TGTGCCAGCACCTTGGGGACAGGGGGTCGAGAGACCCAGTACTTC. As protein: CASTLGTGGRETQYF.

This clonotype was seen only a few times. J is TRBJ2-3 and V is TRBV5-1, with D possibly matching TRBD1 (6 bases). V was cut by 4 bases and J by 2 bases, with 17 bases left in between. The CDR3 is 16 amino acids. The germline CDR1 and CDR2 sequences are SGHRS and YFSETQ. In DNA form, the CDR3 reads TGCGCCAGCAGCAGAGCCGGGACACGAGCCACAGATACGCAGTATTTT. This codes for CASSRAGTRATDTQYF. Full variable domain (rest looked up from reference TRBV5-1 and TRBJ2-3): KAGVTQTPRYLIKTRGQQVTLSCSPISGHRSVSWYQQTPGQGLQFLFEYFSETQRNKGNFPGRFSGRQFSNSRSEMNVSTLELGDSALYLCASSRAGTRATDTQYFGPGTRLTVL.

V and J are TRBV6-4 and TRBJ1-2; D is ambiguous. From germline, CDR1 is MRHNA and CDR2 SNTAGT. The CDR3 extends over 13 amino acids. The V end was cut by 4 bases, the J end by 4 bases, with 10 bases between. The CDR3: CASSGTGSYGYTF. The CDR3, as DNA: TGTGCCAGCAGTGGGACCGGGAGCTATGGCTACACCTTC.

This clonotype was detected many times. CDR3: CASNAVRGTPTDTQYF. The CDR3 region has the DNA TGCGCCAGCAATGCGGTCCGGGGGACCCCCACAGATACGCAGTATTTT. The chain uses TRBV5-1 and TRBJ2-3; D perhaps matches TRBD2 (6 bases). Trimming left V 6 bases short and J 2 bases short, with 19 bases between. The CDR3 runs to 16 residues. In germline, CDR1 is SGHRS, CDR2 YFSETQ. Supplemented by reference TRBV5-1 and TRBJ2-3, the full variable domain reads KAGVTQTPRYLIKTRGQQVTLSCSPISGHRSVSWYQQTPGQGLQFLFEYFSETQRNKGNFPGRFSGRQFSNSRSEMNVSTLELGDSALYLCASNAVRGTPTDTQYFGPGTRLTVL.

This clonotype was counted ten times or more. The V gene is TRBV28, the J gene TRBJ2-5; D unclear. The CDR3 contains 14 residues. V lost 2 bases and J 7 bases, leaving 14 bases between the germline ends. Germline lookup yields CDR1 MDHEN and CDR2 SYDVKM. The CDR3 region has the DNA TGTGCCAGCAGTTTACCCCCGGCCCCTGGGACCCAGTACTTC. Protein sequence: CASSLPPAPGTQYF.

V and J are TRBV5-4 and TRBJ2-1, with 14 nucleotides matching TRBD2. V lost 3 bases to trimming and J lost 8 bases; unmatched junction nucleotides: 7. The CDR3 has 16 residues. Germline CDR1 and CDR2: SGHNT and YYREEE (reference sequence). The CDR3 nucleotides read TGTGCCAGCAGCTCGGGACTAGCGGGAGTACAAGATGAGCAGTTCTTC. Amino acid sequence: CASSSGLAGVQDEQFF.

Ten or more counts support this clonotype. J is TRBJ2-1 and V is TRBV5-1; D gene uncertain. There are 13 residues in the CDR3. V lost 2 bases and J lost 3, with 6 bases in between. Germline V gives CDR1 SGHRS, CDR2 YFSETQ. The CDR3 spells CASSFPLYNEQFF. For the CDR3, the DNA is TGCGCCAGCAGCTTCCCCCTCTACAATGAGCAGTTCTTC.

This clonotype was seen only a few times. The chain couples TRBV6-5 to TRBJ2-3; D not resolved. Trimming cost V 3 bases and J 4 bases, with 5 bases left between them. The CDR3 extends over 12 amino acids. CDR1 MNHEY and CDR2 SVGAGI come from the germline V gene. DNA for the CDR3: TGTGCCAGCAGTTATATCGCAGATACGCAGTATTTT. Encoded protein: CASSYIADTQYF.

This clonotype was recorded a few times. This chain uses TRBV10-3 with TRBJ1-6; TRBD1 might be the D (6 bases). CDR3 size: 16 residues. The germline V gene has CDR1 ENHRY and CDR2 SYGVKD. V was clipped by 3 bases and J by 1 base, with 10 bases between them. CDR3: CAISERGGSYNSPLHF. DNA for the CDR3: TGTGCCATCAGTGAAAGAGGGGGATCCTATAATTCACCCCTCCACTTT.